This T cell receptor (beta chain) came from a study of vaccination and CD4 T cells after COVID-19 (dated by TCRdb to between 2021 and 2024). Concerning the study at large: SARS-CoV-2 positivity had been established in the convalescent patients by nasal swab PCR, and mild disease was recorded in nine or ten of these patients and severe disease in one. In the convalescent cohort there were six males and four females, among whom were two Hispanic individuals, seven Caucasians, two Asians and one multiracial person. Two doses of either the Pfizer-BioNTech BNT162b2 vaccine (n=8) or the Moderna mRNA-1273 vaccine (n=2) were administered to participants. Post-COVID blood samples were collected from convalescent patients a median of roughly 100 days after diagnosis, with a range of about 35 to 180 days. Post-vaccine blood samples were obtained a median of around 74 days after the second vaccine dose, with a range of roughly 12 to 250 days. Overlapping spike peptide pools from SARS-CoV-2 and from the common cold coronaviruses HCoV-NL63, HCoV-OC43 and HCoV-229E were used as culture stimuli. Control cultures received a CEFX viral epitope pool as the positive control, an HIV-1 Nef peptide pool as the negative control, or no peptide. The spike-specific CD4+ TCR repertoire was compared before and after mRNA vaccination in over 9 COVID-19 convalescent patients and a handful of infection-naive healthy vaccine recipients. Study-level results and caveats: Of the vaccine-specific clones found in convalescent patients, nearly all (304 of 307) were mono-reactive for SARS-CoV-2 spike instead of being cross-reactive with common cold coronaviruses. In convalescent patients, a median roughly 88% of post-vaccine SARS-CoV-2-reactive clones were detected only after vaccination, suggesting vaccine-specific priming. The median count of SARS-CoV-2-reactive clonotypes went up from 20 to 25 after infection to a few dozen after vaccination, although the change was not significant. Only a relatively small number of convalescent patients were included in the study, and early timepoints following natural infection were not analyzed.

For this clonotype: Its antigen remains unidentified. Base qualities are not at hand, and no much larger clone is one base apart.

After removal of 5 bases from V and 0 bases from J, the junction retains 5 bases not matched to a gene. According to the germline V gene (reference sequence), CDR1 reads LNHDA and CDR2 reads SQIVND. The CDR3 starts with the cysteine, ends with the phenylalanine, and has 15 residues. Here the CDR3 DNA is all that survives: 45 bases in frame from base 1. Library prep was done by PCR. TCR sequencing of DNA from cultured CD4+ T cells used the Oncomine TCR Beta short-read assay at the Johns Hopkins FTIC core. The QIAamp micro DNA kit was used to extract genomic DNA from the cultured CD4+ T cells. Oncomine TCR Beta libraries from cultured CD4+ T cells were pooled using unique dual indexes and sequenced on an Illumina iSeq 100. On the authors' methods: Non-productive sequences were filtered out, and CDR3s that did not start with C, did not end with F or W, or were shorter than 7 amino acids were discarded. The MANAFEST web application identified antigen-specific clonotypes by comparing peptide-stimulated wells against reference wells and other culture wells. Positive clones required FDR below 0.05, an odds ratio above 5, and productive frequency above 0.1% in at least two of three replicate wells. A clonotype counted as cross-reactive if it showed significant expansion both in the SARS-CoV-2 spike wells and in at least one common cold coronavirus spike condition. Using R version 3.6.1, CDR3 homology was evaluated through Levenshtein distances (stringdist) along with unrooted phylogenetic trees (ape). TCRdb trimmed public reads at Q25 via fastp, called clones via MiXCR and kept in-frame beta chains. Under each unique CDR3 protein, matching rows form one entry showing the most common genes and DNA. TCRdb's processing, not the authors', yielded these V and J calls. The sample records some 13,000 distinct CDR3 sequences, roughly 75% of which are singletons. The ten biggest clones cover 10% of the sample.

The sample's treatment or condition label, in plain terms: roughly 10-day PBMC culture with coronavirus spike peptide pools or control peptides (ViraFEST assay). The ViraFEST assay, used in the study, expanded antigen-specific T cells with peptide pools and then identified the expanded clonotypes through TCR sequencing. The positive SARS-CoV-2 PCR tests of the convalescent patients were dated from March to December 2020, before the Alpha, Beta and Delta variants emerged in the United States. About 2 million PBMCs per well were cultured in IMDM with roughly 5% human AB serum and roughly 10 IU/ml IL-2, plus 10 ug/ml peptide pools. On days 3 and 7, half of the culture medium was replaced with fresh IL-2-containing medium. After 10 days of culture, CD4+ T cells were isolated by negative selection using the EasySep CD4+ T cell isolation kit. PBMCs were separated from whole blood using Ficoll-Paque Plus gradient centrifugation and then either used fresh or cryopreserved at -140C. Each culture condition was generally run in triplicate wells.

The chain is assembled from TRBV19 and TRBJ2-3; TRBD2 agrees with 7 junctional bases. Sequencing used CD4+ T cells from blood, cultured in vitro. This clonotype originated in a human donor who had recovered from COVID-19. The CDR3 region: CASSALAKSTDTQYF. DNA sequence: TGTGCCAGTAGTGCACTAGCGAAGAGCACAGATACGCAGTATTTT.